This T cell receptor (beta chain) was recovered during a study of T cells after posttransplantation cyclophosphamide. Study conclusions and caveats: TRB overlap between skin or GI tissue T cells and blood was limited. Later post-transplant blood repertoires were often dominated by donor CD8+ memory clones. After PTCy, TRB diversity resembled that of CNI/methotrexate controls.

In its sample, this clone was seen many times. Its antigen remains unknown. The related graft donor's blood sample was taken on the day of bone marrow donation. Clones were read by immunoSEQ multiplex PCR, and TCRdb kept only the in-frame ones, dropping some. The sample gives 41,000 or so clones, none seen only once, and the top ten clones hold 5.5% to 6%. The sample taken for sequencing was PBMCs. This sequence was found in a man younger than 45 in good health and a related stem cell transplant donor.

This CDR3 reads CASRRWTEAFF. CDR3 nucleotide sequence: TGTGCCAGCAGGAGGTGGACTGAAGCTTTCTTT. The chain has TRBV13 and TRBJ1-1; D ambiguous. This CDR3 comprises 11 residues. Germline CDR1 and CDR2: PRHDT and FYEKMQ (reference sequence). V lost 6 bases to trimming and J lost 5 bases, with 7 bases between them.